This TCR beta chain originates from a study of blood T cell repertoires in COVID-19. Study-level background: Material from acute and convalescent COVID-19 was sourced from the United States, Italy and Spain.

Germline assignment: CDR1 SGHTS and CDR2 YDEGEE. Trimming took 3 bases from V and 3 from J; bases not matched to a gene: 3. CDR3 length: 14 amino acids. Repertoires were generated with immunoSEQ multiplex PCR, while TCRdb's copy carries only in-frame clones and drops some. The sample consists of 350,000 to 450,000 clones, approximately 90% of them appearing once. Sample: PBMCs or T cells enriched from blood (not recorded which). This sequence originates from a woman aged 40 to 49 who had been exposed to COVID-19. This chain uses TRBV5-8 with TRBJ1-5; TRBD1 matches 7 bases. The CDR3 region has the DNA TGTGCCAGCAGCTCAGGGACAGACAATCAGCCCCAGCATTTT. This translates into CASSSGTDNQPQHF.